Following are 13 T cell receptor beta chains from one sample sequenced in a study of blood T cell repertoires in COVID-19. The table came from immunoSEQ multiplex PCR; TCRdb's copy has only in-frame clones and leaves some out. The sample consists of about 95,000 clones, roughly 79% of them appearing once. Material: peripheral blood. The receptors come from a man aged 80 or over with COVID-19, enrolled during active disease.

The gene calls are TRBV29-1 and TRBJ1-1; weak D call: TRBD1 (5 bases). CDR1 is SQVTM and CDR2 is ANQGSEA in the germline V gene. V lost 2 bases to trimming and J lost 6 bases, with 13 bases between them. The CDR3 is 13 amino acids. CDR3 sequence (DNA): TGCAGCGTTGAAAACAGGCTAAGAGCTGAAGCTTTCTTT. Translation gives CSVENRLRAEAFF.

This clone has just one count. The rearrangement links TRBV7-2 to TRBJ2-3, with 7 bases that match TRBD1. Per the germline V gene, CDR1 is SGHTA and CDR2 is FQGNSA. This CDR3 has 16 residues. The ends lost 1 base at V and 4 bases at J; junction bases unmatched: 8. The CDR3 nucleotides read TGTGCCAGCAGCTTAGGGGTTACAGGGGTCCCAGATACGCAGTATTTT. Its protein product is CASSLGVTGVPDTQYF.

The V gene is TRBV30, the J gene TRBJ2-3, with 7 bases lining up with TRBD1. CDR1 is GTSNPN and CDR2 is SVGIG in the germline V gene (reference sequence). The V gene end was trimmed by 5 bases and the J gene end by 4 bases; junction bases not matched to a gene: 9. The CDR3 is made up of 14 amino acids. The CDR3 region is CAWSTGVGADTQYF. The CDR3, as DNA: TGTGCCTGGTCCACAGGGGTAGGGGCAGATACGCAGTATTTT.

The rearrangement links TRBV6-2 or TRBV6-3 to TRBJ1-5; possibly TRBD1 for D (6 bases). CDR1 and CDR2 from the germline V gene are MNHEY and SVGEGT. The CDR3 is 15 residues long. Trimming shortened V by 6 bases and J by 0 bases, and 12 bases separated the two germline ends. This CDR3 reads CASSPHRDSNQPQHF. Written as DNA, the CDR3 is TGTGCCAGCAGCCCCCACAGGGATAGCAATCAGCCCCAGCATTTT.

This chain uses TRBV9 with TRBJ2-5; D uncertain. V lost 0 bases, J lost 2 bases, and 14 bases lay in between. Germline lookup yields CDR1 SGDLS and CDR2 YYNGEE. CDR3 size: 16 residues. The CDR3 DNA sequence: TGTGCCAGCAGCGTAGCACTTCGAGAACCTCAAGAGACCCAGTACTTC. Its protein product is CASSVALREPQETQYF.

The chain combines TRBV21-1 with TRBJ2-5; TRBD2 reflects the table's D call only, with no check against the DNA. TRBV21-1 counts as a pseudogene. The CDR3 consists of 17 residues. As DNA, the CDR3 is TGTGCCAGCAGCCCTCCCGGAGGACTAGCGGGAGGAGAGACCCAGTACTTC. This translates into CASSPPGGLAGGETQYF.

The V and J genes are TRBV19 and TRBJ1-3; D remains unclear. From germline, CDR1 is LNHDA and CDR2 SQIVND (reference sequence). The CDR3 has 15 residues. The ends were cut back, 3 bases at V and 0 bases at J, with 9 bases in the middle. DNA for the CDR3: TGTGCCAGTAGTATTTACACCGACTCTGGAAACACCATATATTTT. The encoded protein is CASSIYTDSGNTIYF.

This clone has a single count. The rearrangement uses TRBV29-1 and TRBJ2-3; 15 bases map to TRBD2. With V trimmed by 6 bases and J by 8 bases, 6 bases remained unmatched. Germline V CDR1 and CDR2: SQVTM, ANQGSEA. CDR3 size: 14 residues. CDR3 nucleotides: TGCAGCGTAGGACTAGCGGGGGGGCGTGGTACGCAGTATTTT. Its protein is CSVGLAGGRGTQYF.

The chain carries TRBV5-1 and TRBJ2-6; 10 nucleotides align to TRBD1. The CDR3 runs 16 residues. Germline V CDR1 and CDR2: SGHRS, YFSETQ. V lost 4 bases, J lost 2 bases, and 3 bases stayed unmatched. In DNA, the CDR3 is TGCGCCAGCAGCGAGACAGGGGGCGCTGGGGCCAACGTCCTGACTTTC. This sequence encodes CASSETGGAGANVLTF.

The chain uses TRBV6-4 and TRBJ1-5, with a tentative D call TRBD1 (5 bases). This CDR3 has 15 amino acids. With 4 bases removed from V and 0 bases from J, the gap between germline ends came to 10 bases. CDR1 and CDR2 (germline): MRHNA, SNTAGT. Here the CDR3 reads CASSARGYSNQPQHF. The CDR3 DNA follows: TGTGCCAGCAGTGCTCGGGGGTATAGCAATCAGCCCCAGCATTTT.

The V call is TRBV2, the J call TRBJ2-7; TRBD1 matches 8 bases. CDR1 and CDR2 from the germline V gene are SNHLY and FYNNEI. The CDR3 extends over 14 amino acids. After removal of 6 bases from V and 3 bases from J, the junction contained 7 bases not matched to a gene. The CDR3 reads CASSENDRGYEQYF. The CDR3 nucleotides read TGTGCCAGCAGCGAAAACGACAGGGGCTACGAGCAGTACTTC.

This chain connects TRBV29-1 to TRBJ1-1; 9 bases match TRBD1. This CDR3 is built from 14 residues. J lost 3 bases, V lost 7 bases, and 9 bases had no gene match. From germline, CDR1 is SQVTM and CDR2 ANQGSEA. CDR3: CSGTVQGAYTEAFF. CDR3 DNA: TGCAGCGGTACAGTACAGGGGGCTTACACTGAAGCTTTCTTT.

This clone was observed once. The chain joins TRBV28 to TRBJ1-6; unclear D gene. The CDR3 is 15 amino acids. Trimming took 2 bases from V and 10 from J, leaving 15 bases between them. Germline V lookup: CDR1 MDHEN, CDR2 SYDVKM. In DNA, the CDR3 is TGTGCCAGCAGTTTACCCGCGGGGTTGGGATCACCCCTCCACTTT. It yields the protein CASSLPAGLGSPLHF.